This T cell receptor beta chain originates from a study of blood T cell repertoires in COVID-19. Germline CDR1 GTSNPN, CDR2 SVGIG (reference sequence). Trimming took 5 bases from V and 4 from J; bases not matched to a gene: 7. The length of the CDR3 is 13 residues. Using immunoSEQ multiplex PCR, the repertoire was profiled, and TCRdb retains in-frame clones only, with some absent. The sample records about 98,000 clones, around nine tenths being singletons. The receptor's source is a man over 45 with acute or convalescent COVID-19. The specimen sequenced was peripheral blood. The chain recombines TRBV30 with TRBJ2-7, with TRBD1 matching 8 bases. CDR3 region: CAWETGGNYEQYF. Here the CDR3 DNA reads TGTGCCTGGGAAACAGGGGGGAATTACGAGCAGTACTTC.